This TCR beta chain was sequenced during a study of blood T cells in healthy people across ages. Sample-barcoded 5' priming and a J-beta primer mix drove a second PCR of roughly 6 to 12 cycles. Using its own MiXCR run on the 5' RACE reads, TCRdb lists one record per CDR3 protein. The table has 870,000 or so distinct CDR3 sequences, 29% seen once. This clonotype has ten or more counts. V was cut by 4 bases and J by 4 bases, with 16 bases left in between. This CDR3 has 15 amino acids. Per the germline V gene, CDR1 is SGHTA and CDR2 is FQGNSA. What was sequenced was blood. The chain combines TRBV7-2 with TRBJ1-2; D is perhaps TRBD1 (5 bases). The TCR was taken from an elderly woman in good health. CDR3 sequence: CASSYSSTAFYGYTF. The CDR3 DNA follows: TGTGCCAGCAGCTACTCTTCGACAGCGTTCTATGGCTACACCTTC.